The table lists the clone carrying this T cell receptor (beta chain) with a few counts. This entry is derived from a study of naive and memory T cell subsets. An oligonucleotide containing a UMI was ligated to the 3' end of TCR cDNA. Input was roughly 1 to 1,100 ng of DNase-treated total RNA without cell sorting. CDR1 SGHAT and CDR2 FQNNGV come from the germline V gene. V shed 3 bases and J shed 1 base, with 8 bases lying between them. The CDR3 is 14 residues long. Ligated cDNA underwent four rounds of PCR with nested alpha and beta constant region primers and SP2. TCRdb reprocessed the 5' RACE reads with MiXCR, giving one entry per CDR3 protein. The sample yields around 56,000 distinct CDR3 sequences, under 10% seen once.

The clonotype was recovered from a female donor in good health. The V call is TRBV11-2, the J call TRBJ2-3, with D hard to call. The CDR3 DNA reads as TGTGCCAGCAGCTTCCTCTTAGGCACAGATACGCAGTATTTT. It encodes CASSFLLGTDTQYF. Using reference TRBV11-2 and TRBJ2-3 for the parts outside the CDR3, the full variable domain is EAGVAQSPRYKIIEKRQSVAFWCNPISGHATLYWYQQILGQGPKLLIQFQNNGVVDDSQLPKDRFSAERLKGVDSTLKIQPAKLEDSAVYLCASSFLLGTDTQYFGPGTRLTVL.